Below are 12 T cell receptor beta chains sequenced from a single sample in a study of blood T cell repertoires in COVID-19. TCRdb's copy holds only in-frame clones and misses some; the assay was immunoSEQ multiplex PCR. The sample has under 450,000 clones, 75% to 90% seen once; the top ten hold just over 7%. The sample consisted of peripheral blood. These receptors were obtained from an older woman with COVID-19, enrolled during active disease.

This chain uses TRBV19 with TRBJ2-5, with D tentatively TRBD2 (5 bases). The length of the CDR3 is 13 residues. V gave up 1 base and J gave up 4 bases, with 7 bases separating them. Germline loops: CDR1 LNHDA, CDR2 SQIVND (reference sequence). The CDR3 coding sequence is TGTGCCAGTAGTATAGGAGGGATAGAGACCCAGTACTTC. This sequence encodes CASSIGGIETQYF.

The chain links TRBV18 to TRBJ1-2; D may be TRBD1 (5 bases). Germline-derived CDR1 and CDR2 are KGHSH and LQKENI. V dropped 3 bases and J dropped 4 bases, with 12 bases sitting between them. This CDR3 is built from 14 residues. The CDR3 DNA sequence: TGTGCCAGCTCACCTGGACAAGACTTCTATGGCTACACCTTC. It codes for CASSPGQDFYGYTF.

This sequence joins TRBV7-3 and TRBJ2-7, with D hard to call. There are 15 residues in the CDR3. Looked up from germline, CDR1 is SGHTA and CDR2 is FQGTGA. The germline V and J ends were trimmed by 2 bases and 0 bases, with 11 bases remaining between them. CDR3 DNA: TGTGCCAGCAGCTTAGGAGTCGCTAGCTCCTACGAGCAGTACTTC. Residues: CASSLGVASSYEQYF.

The chain is built from TRBV2 and TRBJ2-3; no firm D call. The CDR3 contains 14 residues. The germline V gene encodes CDR1 SNHLY and CDR2 FYNNEI. The CDR3 here is CAAQHRPFTDTQYF. CDR3 DNA: TGTGCTGCACAGCACCGACCCTTCACAGATACGCAGTATTTT. Supplemented by reference TRBV2 and TRBJ2-3, the full variable domain reads EPEVTQTPSHQVTQMGQEVILRCVPISNHLYFYWYRQILGQKVEFLVSFYNNEISEKSEIFDDQFSVERPDGSNFTLKIRSTKLEDSAMYFCAAQHRPFTDTQYFGPGTRLTVL.

This chain uses TRBV6-2 or TRBV6-3 with TRBJ1-5; D unresolved. V gave up 6 bases and J gave up 3 bases, with 15 bases separating them. This CDR3 is 15 amino acids long. Germline CDR1 reads MNHEY; CDR2 reads SVGEGT. CDR3 region: CASSPPRVYNQPQHF. In nucleotides, the CDR3 is TGTGCCAGCAGCCCCCCCCGCGTCTACAATCAGCCCCAGCATTTT.

V usage is TRBV7-2 and J usage is TRBJ1-1; possible D gene TRBD1, 6 bases. CDR1 is SGHTA, CDR2 FQGNSA, per germline. Trimming stripped 4 bases from V and 1 base from J, with 10 bases between. This CDR3 has 14 residues. The CDR3 nucleotides are TGTGCCAGCAGCTCCCTAGGGGGGAACACTGAAGCTTTCTTT. Protein: CASSSLGGNTEAFF.

This chain connects TRBV19 to TRBJ2-2; D might be TRBD2 (6 bases). The CDR3 sequence is 16 residues long. Trimming shortened V by 0 bases and J by 4 bases, and 12 bases separated the two germline ends. Germline lookup yields CDR1 LNHDA and CDR2 SQIVND (reference sequence). The CDR3 DNA reads TGTGCCAGTAGTATAGAGGGGGGAAGGGCCACCGGGGAGCTGTTTTTT. Encoded protein: CASSIEGGRATGELFF.

The chain employs TRBV2 and TRBJ2-7, with 11 bases aligning to TRBD1. Germline CDR1 reads SNHLY; CDR2 reads FYNNEI. J gave up 6 bases and V 6 bases, and 1 base lay outside the gene matches. The CDR3 spans 12 residues. The CDR3 is CASRGQGAEQYF. The CDR3 DNA follows: TGTGCCAGCAGAGGACAGGGGGCCGAGCAGTACTTC. Full variable domain (rest looked up from reference TRBV2 and TRBJ2-7): EPEVTQTPSHQVTQMGQEVILRCVPISNHLYFYWYRQILGQKVEFLVSFYNNEISEKSEIFDDQFSVERPDGSNFTLKIRSTKLEDSAMYFCASRGQGAEQYFGPGTRLTVT.

V usage is TRBV30 and J usage is TRBJ2-2, with 11 bases aligning to TRBD2. Germline CDR1 GTSNPN, CDR2 SVGIG (reference sequence). The V and J ends lost 2 bases and 4 bases, in that order; junction bases with no gene match: 9. There are 17 residues in the CDR3. CDR3 protein: CAWSPRTSGGFTGELFF. CDR3 coding DNA: TGTGCCTGGAGTCCCCGAACTAGCGGGGGATTCACCGGGGAGCTGTTTTTT.

CDR3 in DNA: TGTGCCAGCAGTCTAGGGACAGGGGGCGAAGGGACTGAAGCTTTCTTT. This translates into CASSLGTGGEGTEAFF. V gene TRBV27 combines with J gene TRBJ1-1, with 12 bases aligning to TRBD1. The V gene's germline CDR1 is MNHEY and CDR2 SMNVEV (reference sequence). The junction had 9 bases not matched to a gene; V was cut back by 5 bases and J by 5 bases. The CDR3 is 16 residues long.

This chain joins TRBV19 and TRBJ2-7, with 9 bases matching TRBD2. The germline V gene has CDR1 LNHDA and CDR2 SQIVND (reference sequence). After removal of 3 bases from V and 3 bases from J, the junction contained 6 bases not matched to a gene. This CDR3 contains 15 residues. The CDR3 nucleotides read TGTGCCAGTAGTATGGCCGGGCGGGGGGGCTACGAGCAGTACTTC. Protein: CASSMAGRGGYEQYF.

This clone was observed a few times. The chain links TRBV18 to TRBJ2-5; unclear D gene. In germline, CDR1 is KGHSH, CDR2 LQKENI. Trimming stripped 0 bases from V and 1 base from J, with 3 bases between. CDR3 length: 13 residues. The CDR3 DNA is TGTGCCAGCTCACCACCCTCCCAAGAGACCCAGTACTTC. Its protein product is CASSPPSQETQYF.